A selection of T cell receptor beta chains follows, all from one sample in a study of shared clonotypes between healthy human individuals. Clones were read by immunoSEQ multiplex PCR, and TCRdb kept only the in-frame ones, dropping some. The sample yields around 2,100,000 clones, just under 95% seen once. The sample consisted of naive CD8+ T cells sorted from blood. All receptors come from a man younger than 35 in good health. Both conserved end residues are part of each CDR3. The D gene is left open where the match is weak. Some rows have no size entry. The others give once, few or many, or a class for an expanded clone.

TRBJ2-2 | TRBV27 | once | NA | CASSSRRGSNTGELFF | TGTGCCAGCAGTTCGCGCAGGGGTTCGAACACCGGGGAGCTGTTTTTT
TRBJ2-1 | TRBV7-6 | NA | TRBD2 | CASSLAEREDSYNEQFF | TGTGCCAGCAGCTTAGCGGAGCGGGAAGACTCCTACAATGAGCAGTTCTTC
TRBJ2-1 | TRBV30 | NA | TRBD1 | CASTWDSSNEQFF | TGTGCCTCCACCTGGGACAGTAGCAATGAGCAGTTCTTC
TRBJ2-2 | TRBV16 | NA | NA | CASSSARLSFVAGELFF | TGTGCCAGCAGCTCAGCTAGGTTGAGCTTCGTCGCCGGGGAGCTGTTTTTT
TRBJ1-2 | TRBV5-4 | NA | NA | CASSLTQGVLGYTF | TGTGCCAGCAGCTTGACACAGGGAGTATTAGGCTACACCTTC
TRBJ2-4 | TRBV27 | NA | NA | CASSLEGNIQYF | TGTGCCAGCAGTTTAGAGGGAAACATTCAGTACTTC
TRBJ1-3 | TRBV19 | NA | NA | CASSIGTLSGNTIYF | TGTGCCAGTAGTATCGGGACACTCTCTGGAAACACCATATATTTT
TRBJ1-1 | TRBV9 | NA | NA | CASKGMNTEAFF | TGTGCCAGCAAGGGCATGAACACTGAAGCTTTCTTT
TRBJ1-2 | TRBV6-6 | NA | NA | CASSYFAEGQVWGYTF | TGTGCCAGCAGTTACTTCGCTGAGGGCCAAGTTTGGGGCTACACCTTC
TRBJ1-1 | TRBV5-8 | NA | NA | CASSLGRPLEAFF | TGTGCCAGCAGCTTGGGCAGGCCCTTAGAAGCTTTCTTT
TRBJ2-7 | TRBV27 | NA | NA | CASSLGGGRGYEQYF | TGTGCCAGCAGTTTAGGGGGCGGCAGGGGTTACGAGCAGTACTTC
TRBJ1-2 | TRBV29-1 | once | NA | CSVEDPGRANYGYTF | TGCAGCGTTGAAGATCCAGGCAGGGCTAACTATGGCTACACCTTC
TRBJ1-5 | TRBV14 | NA | TRBD1 | CASSQGDRASNQPQHF | TGTGCCAGCAGCCAAGGGGACAGGGCAAGCAATCAGCCCCAGCATTTT
TRBJ2-3 | TRBV15 | NA | NA | CATSFGALSTDTQYF | TGTGCCACCAGCTTCGGGGCCTTGAGCACAGATACGCAGTATTTT
TRBJ1-4 | TRBV2 | NA | TRBD1 | CASSEGNRGNEKLFF | TGTGCCAGCAGTGAGGGGAACAGGGGGAATGAAAAACTGTTTTTT
TRBJ2-5 | TRBV5-1 | NA | TRBD1 | CASSHGTDQETQYF | TGCGCCAGCAGCCACGGGACAGACCAAGAGACCCAGTACTTC